A selection of T cell receptor beta chains follows, all from one sample in a study of blood T cells in healthy people across ages. TCRdb reanalysed the 5' RACE reads using MiXCR and keeps one entry per CDR3 protein. Among roughly 1 million distinct CDR3 sequences listed, around 27% were seen once. The data were also submitted as part of a second study, on T cells of mothers and their children.

Sample: blood. These receptors all stem from a girl aged 2-15 years in good health. The CDR3 runs from the conserved cysteine through the conserved F or W. D genes are given only for firm matches. Rows give clone size only sometimes, using once, few, many, or a class for an expanded clone.

TRBJ2-7 | 13 | NA | TRBV6-6 | NA | CAGDRGGSYEQYF | TGTGCCGGCGACCGCGGTGGCTCCTACGAGCAGTACTTC
TRBJ1-2 | 17 | NA | TRBV24-1 | NA | CATSDTSPGRANYGYTF | TGTGCCACCAGTGATACCAGCCCGGGACGGGCAAACTATGGCTACACCTTC
TRBJ2-1 | 15 | few | TRBV6-2/TRBV6-3 | NA | CASSFQPYYSNEQFF | TGTGCCAGCAGTTTCCAGCCGTACTACTCCAATGAGCAGTTCTTC
TRBJ1-4 | 14 | few | TRBV20-1 | TRBD1 | CSAIPGTASEKLFF | TGCAGTGCTATCCCCGGGACAGCTAGTGAAAAACTGTTTTTT
TRBJ2-7 | 12 | NA | TRBV20-1 | NA | CSASIDAYEQYF | TGCAGTGCTAGTATCGATGCCTACGAGCAGTACTTC
TRBJ2-1 | 16 | many | TRBV14 | TRBD1 | CASSHYDRAPYNEQFF | TGTGCCAGCAGCCACTACGACAGGGCCCCCTACAATGAGCAGTTCTTC
TRBJ2-5 | 15 | few | TRBV4-3 | NA | CASSPDWTIQETQYF | TGCGCCAGCAGCCCTGACTGGACCATTCAAGAGACCCAGTACTTC
TRBJ1-5 | 15 | NA | TRBV20-1 | NA | CSAPRQGGGNQPQHF | TGCAGTGCACCGAGACAAGGAGGGGGCAATCAGCCCCAGCATTTT
TRBJ2-1 | 13 | NA | TRBV20-1 | NA | CSAPTGISNEQFF | TGCAGTGCTCCTACAGGGATCTCCAATGAGCAGTTCTTC
TRBJ2-7 | 12 | few | TRBV29-1 | TRBD1 | CSVEEFGTGVYF | TGCAGCGTTGAAGAATTCGGAACAGGGGTGTACTTT
TRBJ2-1 | 12 | NA | TRBV25-1 | NA | CASSGQGREHYF | TGTGCCAGCAGCGGTCAGGGACGCGAGCATTACTTC
TRBJ2-5 | 12 | few | TRBV20-1 | NA | CSAMGSEETQYF | TGCAGTGCTATGGGTAGCGAAGAGACCCAGTACTTC
TRBJ1-2 | 13 | few | TRBV12-3/TRBV12-4 | NA | CASSLITGGGYTF | TGTGCCAGCAGCCTCATCACCGGGGGGGGCTACACCTTC
TRBJ1-2 | 15 | NA | TRBV4-3 | NA | CASSQDRGMVGGYTF | TGCGCCAGCAGCCAAGATAGGGGAATGGTGGGGGGCTACACCTTC
TRBJ2-1 | 15 | few | TRBV6-4 | TRBD2 | CASSDRAGTSNEQFF | TGTGCCAGCAGTGACAGGGCTGGGACTAGCAATGAGCAGTTCTTC
TRBJ2-1 | 13 | NA | TRBV7-9 | NA | CASSPMGLWEQFF | TGTGCCAGCAGCCCAATGGGGCTATGGGAGCAGTTCTTC
TRBJ1-2 | 14 | NA | TRBV11-2 | NA | CASSGQSGGIGYTF | TGTGCCAGCAGCGGGCAATCTGGGGGGATCGGCTACACCTTC
TRBJ1-6 | 15 | few | TRBV11-2 | NA | CASTSEPGPHSPLHF | TGTGCCAGCACCTCCGAACCTGGACCCCATTCACCCCTCCACTTT
TRBJ2-3 | 18 | few | TRBV12-3/TRBV12-4 | NA | CASSSPPGREGLGDTQYF | TGTGCCAGCAGTTCCCCCCCCGGGCGGGAAGGATTAGGGGATACGCAGTATTTT
TRBJ1-3 | 17 | few | TRBV28 | NA | CASSLSGVPSSGNTIYF | TGTGCCAGCAGTTTGTCGGGGGTCCCAAGCTCTGGAAACACCATATATTTT
TRBJ1-2 | 12 | few | TRBV29-1 | NA | CSVEVTNYGYTF | TGCAGCGTTGAAGTAACTAACTATGGCTACACCTTC
TRBJ2-7 | 16 | NA | TRBV5-1 | NA | CASSDGVAGLNYEQYF | TGCGCCAGCTCGGACGGTGTTGCCGGACTAAACTACGAGCAGTACTTC
TRBJ2-5 | 13 | few | TRBV20-1 | NA | CSEEGALQETQYF | TGCAGTGAAGAGGGAGCCCTCCAAGAGACCCAGTACTTC
TRBJ2-5 | 15 | few | TRBV4-2 | TRBD1 | CASSPRDSHQETQYF | TGTGCCAGCAGCCCCCGGGACAGCCACCAAGAGACCCAGTACTTC
TRBJ2-1 | 14 | NA | TRBV6-2/TRBV6-3 | TRBD2 | CASSLIAAGGGQFF | TGTGCCAGCTCCCTGATTGCAGCGGGGGGCGGGCAGTTCTTC
TRBJ2-5 | 12 | few | TRBV25-1 | NA | CAIPGRQETQYF | TGTGCCATCCCGGGACGGCAAGAGACCCAGTACTTC
TRBJ1-2 | 11 | few | TRBV6-6 | NA | CATTTYGGYTF | TGTGCCACAACCACTTATGGTGGCTACACCTTC
TRBJ1-2 | 13 | NA | TRBV20-1 | NA | CSAEQIANYGYTF | TGCAGTGCTGAGCAGATAGCTAACTATGGCTACACCTTC
TRBJ1-1 | 13 | few | TRBV20-1 | NA | CSARGSGNTEAFF | TGCAGTGCTAGAGGGTCGGGGAACACTGAAGCTTTCTTT
TRBJ1-1 | 11 | NA | TRBV20-1 | NA | CSASGDTEAFF | TGCAGTGCTAGCGGGGACACTGAAGCTTTCTTT
TRBJ2-5 | 16 | once | TRBV5-1 | NA | CASSFGTLDSQETQYF | TGCGCCAGCAGCTTTGGAACCTTGGACTCTCAAGAGACCCAGTACTTC
TRBJ2-3 | 14 | few | TRBV2 | TRBD1 | CAIGQGPSPDTQYF | TGTGCCATAGGACAGGGTCCTAGCCCAGATACGCAGTATTTT
TRBJ2-5 | 13 | NA | TRBV7-3 | NA | CASSLMPQETQHF | TGTGCCAGCAGCTTAATGCCCCAAGAGACCCAGCACTTC
TRBJ2-7 | 13 | NA | TRBV29-1 | NA | CSVFVTVSYEQYF | TGCAGCGTGTTCGTGACAGTCTCCTACGAGCAGTACTTC
TRBJ1-1 | 14 | once | TRBV5-1 | NA | CASSLPGTATEAFF | TGCGCCAGCAGCTTGCCAGGGACGGCGACTGAAGCTTTCTTT
TRBJ2-7 | 15 | NA | TRBV18 | NA | CASSPLLTETYEQYF | TGTGCCAGCTCACCACTCTTGACAGAAACCTACGAGCAGTACTTC
TRBJ2-7 | 15 | NA | TRBV7-9 | TRBD1 | CTSSHGQVLSYEQYF | TGTACCAGCAGCCATGGACAGGTTCTGTCCTACGAGCAGTACTTC
TRBJ2-7 | 15 | NA | TRBV7-9 | TRBD2 | CASILTSGSPYEQYF | TGTGCCAGCATCCTTACTAGCGGGAGCCCCTACGAGCAGTACTTC
TRBJ1-5 | 15 | NA | TRBV12-3/TRBV12-4 | NA | CASSSMTGTYQPQHF | TGTGCCAGCAGTTCAATGACAGGCACCTATCAGCCCCAGCATTTT
TRBJ2-1 | 15 | NA | TRBV5-6 | TRBD2 | CASSEAIAGGNEQFF | TGTGCCAGCAGCGAAGCCATAGCGGGAGGAAATGAGCAGTTCTTC
TRBJ1-2 | 14 | few | TRBV20-1 | TRBD1 | CSAAPQGRDYGYTF | TGCAGTGCTGCCCCACAGGGGCGCGACTATGGCTACACCTTC
TRBJ2-7 | 15 | few | TRBV14 | NA | CASSPGPTVAYEQYF | TGTGCCAGCAGCCCAGGCCCAACAGTCGCCTACGAGCAGTACTTC
TRBJ1-2 | 14 | once | TRBV6-6 | NA | CASSTSDRPYGYTF | TGTGCCAGCAGTACCTCGGACAGACCGTATGGCTACACCTTC
TRBJ1-2 | 15 | NA | TRBV9 | NA | CASSVAMDSNYGYTF | TGTGCCAGCAGCGTCGCCATGGACAGCAACTATGGCTACACCTTC
TRBJ2-1 | 15 | NA | TRBV7-8 | NA | CASSPDLPPGDEQFF | TGTGCCAGCAGCCCGGACCTTCCCCCGGGCGATGAGCAGTTCTTC
TRBJ2-7 | 14 | NA | TRBV27 | NA | CASSPSSPPLEQYF | TGTGCCAGCAGTCCCTCTTCACCCCCTCTCGAGCAGTACTTC
TRBJ2-1 | 15 | NA | TRBV24-1 | TRBD1 | CATHYPDRVYNEQFF | TGTGCCACCCATTATCCTGACAGGGTGTACAATGAGCAGTTCTTC
TRBJ1-2 | 11 | many | TRBV29-1 | NA | CSVEEGYGYTF | TGCAGCGTTGAAGAGGGCTATGGCTACACCTTC
TRBJ1-2 | 11 | few | TRBV20-1 | NA | CSAGGMEGYTF | TGCAGTGCTGGGGGGATGGAGGGCTACACCTTC
TRBJ2-7 | 15 | NA | TRBV12-3/TRBV12-4 | TRBD2 | CASSSLAGASYEQYF | TGTGCCAGCAGTTCCCTAGCGGGAGCTTCCTACGAGCAGTACTTC